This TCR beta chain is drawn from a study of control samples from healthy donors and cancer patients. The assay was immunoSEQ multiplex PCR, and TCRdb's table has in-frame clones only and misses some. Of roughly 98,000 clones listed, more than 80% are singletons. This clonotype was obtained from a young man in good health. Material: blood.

CDR3 nucleotide sequence: TGTGCCACCCGGGGAGCGGGAGGGCCGACAGAGACCCAGTACTTC. The encoded protein is CATRGAGGPTETQYF. The chain links TRBV6-5 to TRBJ2-5; 10 bases line up with TRBD2. Germline V lookup: CDR1 MNHEY, CDR2 SVGAGI. J lost 4 bases, V lost 10 bases, and 12 bases had no gene match. The CDR3 runs to 15 residues.